The present entry profiles one T cell receptor (beta chain) with its context. This sample is drawn from a study of cytomegalovirus exposure and HLA in healthy donors. This PCR relied on a set of 60 Vbeta primers and 13 Jbeta primers. Here immunoSEQ multiplex PCR was the method, and the copy in TCRdb shows in-frame clones only, minus some. This sample's clone table lists 45,000 to 60,000 clones. The CDR3 extends over 15 amino acids. Germline trimming cut 4 bases from V and 3 bases from J; bases unmatched to any gene: 3. Germline V gene sequence: CDR1 MNHNY, CDR2 SVGAGI (reference sequence). The specimen sequenced was PBMCs. This receptor was obtained from a male donor in good health and CMV-seronegative. The chain recombines TRBV6-6 with TRBJ2-3; 11 bases align to TRBD2. The CDR3 here is CASSLTSGATDTQYF. CDR3 nucleotides: TGTGCCAGCAGTTTGACTAGCGGGGCGACAGATACGCAGTATTTT.